The clone carrying this T cell receptor beta chain showed up just once. The data are from a study of shared clonotypes between healthy human individuals. The CD4+ fraction was divided into a CD45RA+ naive subset and a CD45RA-negative memory subset. The germline gives CDR1 SGDLS, CDR2 YYNGEE. Trimming stripped 4 bases from V and 7 bases from J, with 18 bases between. This CDR3 comprises 15 residues. Profiled with immunoSEQ multiplex PCR; TCRdb holds only in-frame clones, not every one. The repertoire consists of fewer than 3 million clones, with around 92% occurring once and the leading ten covering roughly 0.34%.

Material for sequencing was naive CD4+ T cells from PBMCs. Indicated subset: CD45RA+ positively selected. V is TRBV9 and J is TRBJ1-5; TRBD1 is a possible D gene (5 bases). This receptor was identified in a man between 18 and 35 years old in good health. Some clones in this sample may be carry-over from other donors' samples. CDR3 sequence: CASSPGGENSQPQHF. The CDR3 DNA is TGTGCCAGCAGCCCCGGGGGGGAGAATTCCCAGCCCCAGCATTTT.